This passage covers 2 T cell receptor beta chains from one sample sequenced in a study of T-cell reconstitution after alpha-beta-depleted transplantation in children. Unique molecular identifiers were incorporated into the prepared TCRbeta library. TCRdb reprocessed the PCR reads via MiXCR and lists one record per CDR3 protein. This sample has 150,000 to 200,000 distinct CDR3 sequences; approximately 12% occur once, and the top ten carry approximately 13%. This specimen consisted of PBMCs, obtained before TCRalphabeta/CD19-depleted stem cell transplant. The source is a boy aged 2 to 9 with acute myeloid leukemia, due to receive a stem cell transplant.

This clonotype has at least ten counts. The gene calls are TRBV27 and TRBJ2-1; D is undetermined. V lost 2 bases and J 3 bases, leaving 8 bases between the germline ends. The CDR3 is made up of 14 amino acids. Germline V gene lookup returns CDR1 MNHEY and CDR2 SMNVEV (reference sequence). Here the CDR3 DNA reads TGTGCCAGCAGTTTAAAGGGTCACTACAATGAGCAGTTCTTC. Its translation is CASSLKGHYNEQFF.

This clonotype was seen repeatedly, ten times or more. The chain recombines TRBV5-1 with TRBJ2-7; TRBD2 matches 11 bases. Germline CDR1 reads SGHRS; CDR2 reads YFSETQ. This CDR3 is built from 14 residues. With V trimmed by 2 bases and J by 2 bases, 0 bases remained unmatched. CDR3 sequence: CASSFSGRAYEQYF. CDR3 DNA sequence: TGCGCCAGCAGCTTTAGCGGGAGGGCCTACGAGCAGTACTTC.